This TCR beta chain was documented in a study of sequential checkpoint blockade in melanoma. The table came from immunoSEQ multiplex PCR; TCRdb's copy has only in-frame clones and leaves some out. The data hold approximately 28,000 clones, with 83% observed a single time. The CDR3 contains 15 residues. CDR1 and CDR2 (germline): LNHDA, SQIVND (reference sequence). Treatment here: randomized to nivolumab then ipilimumab (arm A) or the reverse (arm B). The clonotype was recovered from a human donor with melanoma. This sequence joins TRBV19 and TRBJ2-5; possibly TRBD2 for D (7 bases). The closer fit of TRBJ2-7 to the DNA end suggests the J call may be wrong. Sequenced material: CD8+ T cells sorted from blood (inferred from file names), taken from a patient given nivolumab and ipilimumab in sequence. This CDR3 reads CASSFGGGAGYEQYF. CDR3 sequence (DNA): TGTGCCAGTTCCTTCGGTGGGGGGGCCGGGTACGAGCAGTACTTC.